This T cell receptor beta chain was captured by sequencing in a study of blood T cell repertoires in COVID-19. Source study methods: Quantification of nucleated cells was approximated via reference gene primer amplification. TCRdb's table, derived via immunoSEQ multiplex PCR, lists solely in-frame clones and lacks some. Clonal size and the V and J genes are those of that table, whereas D and trimming came from the DNA. The sample carries 400,000 to 550,000 clones, 75% to 90% recorded once. This CDR3 is built from 16 residues. V was pared by 1 base and J by 4 bases, with 16 bases between. Germline CDR1 LGHDT, CDR2 YNNKEL (reference sequence).

The specimen sequenced was peripheral blood. The rearrangement uses TRBV3-1 (or the pseudogene TRBV3-2) and TRBJ2-5; D is perhaps TRBD2 (6 bases). This TCR derives from a woman aged 30 to 39 with acute or convalescent COVID-19. CDR3 loop: CASSQVEEGVRETQYF. The CDR3 nucleotides read TGTGCCAGCAGCCAAGTAGAGGAGGGTGTGAGAGAGACCCAGTACTTC.